The 19 T cell receptor beta chains below come from one sample, sequenced in a study of blood T cell repertoires in COVID-19. Here immunoSEQ multiplex PCR was the method, and the copy in TCRdb shows in-frame clones only, minus some. Here the sample spans some 80,000 clones, around 87% being singletons. The material sequenced was peripheral blood. The receptors derive from a man older than 75 with active or convalescent COVID-19.

The J gene is TRBJ1-5, the V gene TRBV4-1; 8 bases match TRBD1. This CDR3 comprises 18 residues. Germline loops: CDR1 MGHRA, CDR2 YSYEKL. J gave up 4 bases and V 4 bases, and 15 bases lay outside the gene matches. The CDR3 DNA reads TGCGCCAGCAGCCCCGGGGACAGGAGTAATAGAATAAATCAGCCCCAGCATTTT. Translated: CASSPGDRSNRINQPQHF.

This clone was observed a single time. This rearrangement joins TRBV28 to TRBJ1-1, with a tentative D call TRBD1 (5 bases). The CDR3 is made up of 12 amino acids. Germline V gene sequence: CDR1 MDHEN, CDR2 SYDVKM. V gave up 3 bases and J gave up 10 bases, with 12 bases separating them. The CDR3 sequence is CASSLGQGGAFF. The CDR3 bases are TGTGCCAGCAGTTTGGGGCAGGGAGGAGCTTTCTTT.

This chain uses TRBV28 with TRBJ1-1; 7 bases map to TRBD1. This CDR3 spans 15 amino acids. Germline-derived CDR1 and CDR2 are MDHEN and SYDVKM. With V trimmed by 2 bases and J by 6 bases, 9 bases remained unmatched. The CDR3 loop is CASSLTPGGESEAFF. The DNA for the CDR3 is TGTGCCAGCAGTTTAACTCCAGGGGGTGAATCTGAAGCTTTCTTT.

The V and J genes are TRBV7-2 and TRBJ2-2; TRBD2 matches at 11 bases. The CDR3 sequence is 19 residues long. Germline V gene sequence: CDR1 SGHTA, CDR2 FQGNSA. V was pared by 1 base and J by 1 base, with 8 bases of the junction left unmatched. The CDR3 region is CASSLGLAGPRMNTGELFF. DNA for the CDR3: TGTGCCAGCAGCTTAGGACTAGCGGGGCCTAGGATGAACACCGGGGAGCTGTTTTTT.

The chain employs TRBV28 and TRBJ1-2; D possibly corresponds to TRBD1 (5 bases). This CDR3 is 15 amino acids long. Germline CDR1 is MDHEN and CDR2 is SYDVKM. Between the trimmed V and J ends, which lost 7 bases and 5 bases, there was a span of 20 bases. The CDR3 region is CASTIEGAGNYGYTF. CDR3 bases: TGTGCCAGCACGATTGAAGGGGCGGGGAATTATGGCTACACCTTC.

Only a few counts were recorded for this clone. This chain connects TRBV19 to TRBJ2-2; weak D call: TRBD1 (5 bases). The CDR3 sequence is 14 residues long. Germline CDR1 and CDR2: LNHDA and SQIVND (reference sequence). V shed 0 bases and J shed 5 bases, with 7 bases lying between them. The CDR3, as DNA: TGTGCCAGTAGTATAGACAGGGTAACCGGGGAGCTGTTTTTT. Translated, it gives CASSIDRVTGELFF.

The chain employs TRBV15 and TRBJ1-5; D uncertain. The V and J ends lost 1 base and 1 base respectively, with 14 bases between them. CDR1 and CDR2 (germline): LNHNV, YYDKDF (reference sequence). This CDR3 region has 17 residues. In DNA, the CDR3 is TGTGCCACCAGCAGAGGGCGGCAGTTGGAAAGCAATCAGCCCCAGCATTTT. This gives the protein CATSRGRQLESNQPQHF.

The CDR3 sequence is CAWSAGSGNTIYF. The CDR3 DNA sequence: TGTGCCTGGAGTGCAGGCTCTGGAAACACCATATATTTT. The V call is TRBV30, the J call TRBJ1-3; no clear D gene. The germline V and J ends were trimmed by 1 base and 0 bases, with 4 bases remaining between them. This CDR3 comprises 13 residues. CDR1 GTSNPN and CDR2 SVGIG come from the germline V gene (reference sequence).

The CDR3 sequence: CASSSQGGTVAGELFF. The CDR3 region has the DNA TGCGCCAGCAGTAGTCAAGGGGGAACCGTGGCCGGGGAGCTGTTTTTT. The chain carries TRBV5-1 and TRBJ2-2; maybe TRBD1 (6 bases). Per the germline V gene, CDR1 is SGHRS and CDR2 is YFSETQ. Between the trimmed V and J ends, which lost 5 bases and 6 bases, there was a span of 20 bases. This CDR3 has 16 residues.

The CDR3 here is CASSIRGTLDEQFF. As DNA, the CDR3 is TGTGCCAGCAGTATCAGGGGGACATTAGATGAGCAGTTCTTC. The rearrangement uses TRBV11-3 and TRBJ2-1; the match to TRBD1 covers 7 bases. The CDR3 is 14 amino acids. Germline CDR1 reads SGHNT; CDR2 reads YENEEA. J was trimmed by 8 bases and V by 6 bases; bases with no gene match: 10.

This clone was seen once. The chain has TRBV18 and TRBJ1-2; 7 nucleotides agree with TRBD1. Germline CDR1 KGHSH, CDR2 LQKENI. The CDR3 is 13 residues long. V dropped 6 bases and J dropped 8; count of bases not matched to a gene: 9. In nucleotides, the CDR3 is TGTGCCAGCTCCGGGACAGCTATGAGGGGCTACACCTTC. It codes for CASSGTAMRGYTF.

The V and J genes are TRBV19 and TRBJ1-3; no clear D gene. This CDR3 comprises 16 residues. Germline V gives CDR1 LNHDA, CDR2 SQIVND (reference sequence). The V end lost 4 bases, the J end lost 4 bases, and 17 bases lay between the germline ends. The CDR3 reads CASSRMEDPSGNTIYF. CDR3 in DNA: TGTGCCAGTAGTAGGATGGAGGACCCGTCGGGAAACACCATATATTTT. The full variable domain, with the rest looked up from reference TRBV19 and TRBJ1-3, is DGGITQSPKYLFRKEGQNVTLSCEQNLNHDAMYWYRQDPGQGLRLIYYSQIVNDFQKGDIAEGYSVSREKKESFPLTVTSAQKNPTAFYLCASSRMEDPSGNTIYFGEGSWLTVV.

This chain uses TRBV30 with TRBJ2-2; 9 bases line up with TRBD2. This CDR3 has 15 residues. Trimming at V came to 3 bases and at J to 3 bases, leaving 5 bases not matched to a gene. In germline, CDR1 is GTSNPN, CDR2 SVGIG (reference sequence). The chain's CDR3 is CAWRLAGAYTGELFF. The CDR3 coding sequence is TGTGCCTGGAGATTAGCGGGAGCTTACACCGGGGAGCTGTTTTTT.

The rearrangement uses TRBV27 and TRBJ1-3, with unresolved D. Deletions cut 4 bases from V and 3 bases from J, with 7 bases between. The CDR3 is 13 residues long. Per germline, CDR1 MNHEY and CDR2 SMNVEV (reference sequence). CDR3 sequence reads: CASSSGSGNTIYF. The CDR3 region has the DNA TGTGCCAGCAGTTCAGGCAGTGGAAACACCATATATTTT.

The CDR3 region has the DNA TGTGCCAGCAGTTTAAGGCGACTCTCGGGCTATGGCTACACCTTC. Amino acid sequence: CASSLRRLSGYGYTF. V usage is TRBV27 and J usage is TRBJ1-2; D gene unclear. The CDR3 length is 15 residues. Germline V CDR1 and CDR2: MNHEY, SMNVEV (reference sequence). Trimming stripped 2 bases from V and 4 bases from J, with 14 bases between.

The rearrangement uses TRBV7-2 and TRBJ2-1; 7 nucleotides agree with TRBD2. This CDR3 region has 17 residues. The V gene's germline CDR1 is SGHTA and CDR2 FQGNSA. With V trimmed by 2 bases and J by 0 bases, 7 bases remained unmatched. CDR3 sequence reads: CASSLMVTSSSYNEQFF. The CDR3 DNA reads TGTGCCAGCAGCTTAATGGTGACTAGCAGCTCCTACAATGAGCAGTTCTTC.

The CDR3 reads CASGPRDYPSSGANVLTF. The CDR3 nucleotides are TGTGCCAGCGGGCCCCGGGACTACCCTTCCTCTGGGGCCAACGTCCTGACTTTC. The rearrangement links TRBV2 to TRBJ2-6, with 7 bases that match TRBD2. V lost 8 bases to trimming and J lost 0 bases; unmatched junction nucleotides: 13. This CDR3 contains 18 residues. In germline, CDR1 is SNHLY, CDR2 FYNNEI.

The J gene is TRBJ2-7, the V gene TRBV2; 11 bases are a match to TRBD1. This CDR3 is 16 amino acids long. CDR1 and CDR2 (germline): SNHLY, FYNNEI. V was pared by 6 bases and J by 3 bases, with 10 bases of the junction left unmatched. CDR3 amino acids: CASSGQGAVRVYEQYV. The CDR3, as DNA: TGTGCCAGCAGCGGACAGGGGGCGGTGCGGGTCTACGAGCAGTACGTC.

This chain uses TRBV5-5 with TRBJ2-2; 7 bases agree with TRBD2. Germline V gene sequence: CDR1 SGHKS, CDR2 YYEKEE (reference sequence). The CDR3 runs 20 residues. V dropped 1 base and J dropped 0; count of bases not matched to a gene: 15. CDR3 in DNA: TGTGCCAGCAGCTTGACTCCCGAACCTATGGCGGGGGCGAACACCGGGGAGCTGTTTTTT. Its protein is CASSLTPEPMAGANTGELFF. The full variable domain, in which reference TRBV5-5 and TRBJ2-2 provide the parts outside the CDR3, is DAGVTQSPTHLIKTRGQQVTLRCSPISGHKSVSWYQQVLGQGPQFIFQYYEKEERGRGNFPDRFSARQFPNYSSELNVNALLLGDSALYLCASSLTPEPMAGANTGELFFGEGSRLTVL.